The 25 T cell receptor beta chains listed next were all sequenced from one sample in a study of cytomegalovirus exposure and HLA in healthy donors. The primer mix had 60 Vbeta and 13 Jbeta primers. This table comes from immunoSEQ multiplex PCR, and its TCRdb copy is limited to in-frame clones, with some not included. This sample yields about 190,000 clones, of which approximately 78% are seen a single time; approximately 2.3% belongs to the top ten. Sequenced input: PBMCs. The receptors originated from a male donor in good health and CMV-seronegative.

The chain joins TRBV7-2 to TRBJ2-7; 7 positions match TRBD1. The CDR3 totals 16 residues. Germline V gene lookup returns CDR1 SGHTA and CDR2 FQGNSA. With 5 bases clipped from V and 5 bases from J, the junction kept 15 bases outside the gene matches. The CDR3 region is CASSNNVGAGGNEQYF. The CDR3 DNA reads TGTGCCAGCAGCAACAACGTCGGTGCAGGGGGTAACGAGCAGTACTTC. Full variable domain (outside the CDR3, taken from reference TRBV7-2 and TRBJ2-7): GAGVSQSPSNKVTEKGKDVELRCDPISGHTALYWYRQSLGQGLEFLIYFQGNSAPDKSGLPSDRFSAERTGGSVSTLTIQRTQQEDSAVYLCASSNNVGAGGNEQYFGPGTRLTVT.

The DNA for the CDR3 is TGTGCCGCCTGGACAGGGTCTGGGGCCAACGTCCTGACTTTC. Translated: CAAWTGSGANVLTF. The rearrangement links TRBV19 to TRBJ2-6; 8 bases are shared with TRBD1. The CDR3 spans 14 residues. After removal of 11 bases from V and 1 base from J, the junction contained 4 bases not matched to a gene. Germline CDR1 is LNHDA and CDR2 is SQIVND (reference sequence).

This chain joins TRBV4-3 and TRBJ2-7; D unresolved. Germline V gene data show CDR1 as LGHNA and CDR2 as YSLEER. Trimming shortened V by 0 bases and J by 2 bases, and 8 bases separated the two germline ends. The CDR3 consists of 14 residues. For the CDR3, the DNA is TGCGCCAGCAGCCAAGACGCGGCAACCTACGAGCAGTACTTC. Residues: CASSQDAATYEQYF.

The CDR3 DNA follows: TGTGCCAGCAGCAAAGGAGGAGGGAAGGCGGGAGGGTGGAACGGGGAGCTGTTTTTT. It encodes CASSKGGGKAGGWNGELFF. This rearrangement joins TRBV21-1 to TRBJ2-2; the table's D call, TRBD2, was not checked against the DNA. TRBV21-1 is noted as a pseudogene. The CDR3 is 19 amino acids.

The chain uses TRBV28 and TRBJ1-1; tentative D call: TRBD1 (5 bases). The germline gives CDR1 MDHEN, CDR2 SYDVKM. Trimming took 5 bases from V and 5 from J, leaving 18 bases between them. This CDR3 comprises 15 residues. The CDR3 spells CASSAPGGAGTEAFF. Here the CDR3 DNA reads TGTGCCAGCAGTGCCCCCGGCGGGGCGGGTACTGAAGCTTTCTTT.

The chain links TRBV14 to TRBJ2-3, with 10 nucleotides matching TRBD2. The germline V gene has CDR1 SGHDN and CDR2 FVKESK. With V trimmed by 2 bases and J by 3 bases, 5 bases remained unmatched. The CDR3 consists of 16 residues. CDR3 nucleotide sequence: TGTGCCAGCAGCCAACTCCTAGCGGGAGTAACAGATACGCAGTATTTT. As protein: CASSQLLAGVTDTQYF.

This chain uses TRBV7-6 with TRBJ1-3; no clear D gene. Germline lookup yields CDR1 SGHVS and CDR2 FNYEAQ. V dropped 4 bases and J dropped 2 bases, with 9 bases sitting between them. This CDR3 is built from 14 residues. The CDR3 reads CASSSRITGNTIYF. Written as DNA, the CDR3 is TGTGCCAGCAGCTCCCGTATAACTGGAAACACCATATATTTT.

The genes are TRBV5-6 and TRBJ2-7; 9 positions match TRBD2. CDR3 length equals 18 residues. CDR1 SGHDT and CDR2 YYEEEE come from the germline V gene. V shed 1 base and J 2 bases; nucleotides not matched to a gene: 13. CDR3 sequence: CASSLRFPRAGGPYEQYF. The CDR3, as DNA: TGTGCCAGCAGCTTGCGTTTCCCTCGAGCGGGGGGACCCTACGAGCAGTACTTC.

The chain recombines TRBV7-9 with TRBJ1-4, with unresolved D. The CDR3 is 13 amino acids. CDR1 is SEHNR, CDR2 FQNEAQ, per germline (reference sequence). Trimming cost V 0 bases and J 8 bases, with 7 bases left between them. The DNA for the CDR3 is TGTGCCAGCAGCTTAGCGGTGAGAGAAAAACTGTTTTTT. Amino acid sequence: CASSLAVREKLFF. Together with reference TRBV7-9 and TRBJ1-4, the CDR3 gives the full variable domain: DTGVSQNPRHKITKRGQNVTFRCDPISEHNRLYWYRQTLGQGPEFLTYFQNEAQLEKSRLLSDRFSAERPKGSFSTLEIQRTEQGDSAMYLCASSLAVREKLFFGSGTQLSVL.

This chain uses TRBV19 with TRBJ1-5, with D possibly being TRBD1 (5 bases). The CDR3 totals 13 residues. Per germline, CDR1 LNHDA and CDR2 SQIVND (reference sequence). V lost 10 bases and J 4 bases, leaving 14 bases between the germline ends. CDR3 residues: CAKGHGSNQPQHF. CDR3 nucleotide sequence: TGTGCCAAGGGGCACGGATCAAATCAGCCCCAGCATTTT.

This clone occurred a few times. This chain uses TRBV13 with TRBJ2-7; D is possibly TRBD2 (6 bases). The ends were cut back, 0 bases at V and 3 bases at J, with 18 bases in the middle. CDR1 PRHDT and CDR2 FYEKMQ come from the germline V gene (reference sequence). The CDR3 consists of 17 residues. The CDR3: CASSLGVRPPGVYEQYF. In DNA, the CDR3 is TGTGCCAGCAGCTTAGGGGTACGACCCCCGGGGGTCTACGAGCAGTACTTC.

The genes are TRBV13 and TRBJ1-1; tentative D call: TRBD1 (6 bases). Germline CDR1 is PRHDT and CDR2 is FYEKMQ (reference sequence). V shed 8 bases and J shed 4 bases, with 17 bases lying between them. The CDR3 totals 14 residues. CDR3 bases: TGTGCCAGCGCCCCACAGGGCGGCGGCACTGAAGCTTTCTTT. This encodes CASAPQGGGTEAFF.

The rearrangement joins TRBV28 to TRBJ1-1, with TRBD1 matching 9 bases. V dropped 1 base and J dropped 0; count of bases not matched to a gene: 9. This CDR3 has 18 amino acids. CDR1 is MDHEN, CDR2 SYDVKM, per germline. The CDR3 DNA sequence: TGTGCCAGCAGTTTATTGGGTTCGGGACAGGGCGTGAACACTGAAGCTTTCTTT. Translation gives CASSLLGSGQGVNTEAFF.

This rearrangement joins TRBV27 to TRBJ2-3; 7 bases fit TRBD1. V trimming: 9 bases; J trimming: 0 bases; junction bases outside the gene matches: 3. The length of the CDR3 is 13 residues. Per the germline V gene, CDR1 is MNHEY and CDR2 is SMNVEV (reference sequence). CDR3 sequence: CASGDSSTDTQYF. The CDR3 nucleotides are TGTGCCAGTGGGGACAGCAGCACAGATACGCAGTATTTT.

This chain connects TRBV28 to TRBJ2-7; 8 nucleotides align to TRBD1. CDR1 and CDR2 (germline): MDHEN, SYDVKM. The CDR3 extends over 15 amino acids. The CDR3 here is CSSGGTGGTNYEQYF. CDR3 nucleotide sequence: TGTTCATCAGGCGGGACAGGCGGTACAAACTACGAGCAGTACTTC.

The rearrangement links TRBV29-1 to TRBJ1-2; no clear D. Germline V CDR1 and CDR2: SQVTM, ANQGSEA. The CDR3 is 14 residues long. V dropped 7 bases and J dropped 0 bases, with 15 bases sitting between them. Written as DNA, the CDR3 is TGCAGCGCCCCATCCCCACAAGCTAACTATGGCTACACCTTC. Protein: CSAPSPQANYGYTF.

The chain recombines TRBV4-3 with TRBJ2-2; TRBD2 agrees at 9 bases. Germline V gene lookup returns CDR1 LGHNA and CDR2 YSLEER. This CDR3 region has 18 residues. V dropped 0 bases and J dropped 6; count of bases not matched to a gene: 11. Here the CDR3 DNA reads TGCGCCAGCAGCCAAGATACCCGGGCGGGGGGGCCGGCCGGGGAGCTGTTTTTT. Amino acid sequence: CASSQDTRAGGPAGELFF.

This chain connects TRBV6-5 to TRBJ2-7; a weak D match, TRBD1 (5 bases). This CDR3 spans 16 amino acids. Germline assignment: CDR1 MNHEY and CDR2 SVGAGI. Between the trimmed V and J ends, which lost 2 bases and 0 bases, there was a span of 14 bases. The CDR3 nucleotides are TGTGCCAGCAGTTACGGTGGGGCAGGGTACTCCTACGAGCAGTACTTC. As protein: CASSYGGAGYSYEQYF.

The V and J genes are TRBV6-1 and TRBJ2-7; 7 bases line up with TRBD2. The V gene's germline CDR1 is MNHNS and CDR2 SASEGT. This CDR3 region has 14 residues. Trimming at V came to 3 bases and at J to 0 bases, leaving 2 bases not matched to a gene. In nucleotides, the CDR3 is TGTGCCAGCAGTGAGGCGGGAGCCTCCTACGAGCAGTACTTC. Translation gives CASSEAGASYEQYF.

The rearrangement joins TRBV10-3 to TRBJ2-1; D is unresolved. This CDR3 has 15 amino acids. Looked up from germline, CDR1 is ENHRY and CDR2 is SYGVKD. V dropped 2 bases and J dropped 1 base, with 9 bases sitting between them. The CDR3: CAISEGQLSYNEQFF. As DNA, the CDR3 is TGTGCCATCAGTGAGGGGCAGCTTTCCTACAATGAGCAGTTCTTC.

The rearrangement uses TRBV5-4 and TRBJ2-2; D is perhaps TRBD2 (5 bases). Trimming shortened V by 0 bases and J by 7 bases, and 10 bases separated the two germline ends. Per the germline V gene, CDR1 is SGHNT and CDR2 is YYREEE (reference sequence). The CDR3 covers 14 residues. CDR3 sequence (DNA): TGTGCCAGCAGCTTGGTGCGGACTGACGGGGAGCTGTTTTTT. Protein product: CASSLVRTDGELFF.

The V gene is TRBV5-1, the J gene TRBJ1-1; 8 bases align to TRBD1. The trim removed 2 bases at V and 2 bases at J, leaving 2 bases unmatched. Germline V gives CDR1 SGHRS, CDR2 YFSETQ. The CDR3 sequence is 14 residues long. For the CDR3, the DNA is TGCGCCAGCAGCTTCGACAGGGGAAACACTGAAGCTTTCTTT. It is translated as CASSFDRGNTEAFF.

The gene calls are TRBV30 and TRBJ1-3; possible D gene TRBD1, 6 bases. V dropped 2 bases and J dropped 8 bases, with 7 bases sitting between them. The CDR3 is 11 residues long. The V gene's germline CDR1 is GTSNPN and CDR2 SVGIG (reference sequence). CDR3 nucleotide sequence: TGTGCCTGGAGTCCAGGGGACACCATATATTTT. Translation: CAWSPGDTIYF.

V is TRBV9 and J is TRBJ2-5; the match to TRBD1 covers 9 bases. Germline CDR1 is SGDLS and CDR2 is YYNGEE. There are 17 residues in the CDR3. With 0 bases clipped from V and 2 bases from J, the junction kept 8 bases outside the gene matches. CDR3 nucleotides: TGTGCCAGCAGCGTAGCAGGGACAGGGCCCTCGCAAGAGACCCAGTACTTC. Protein product: CASSVAGTGPSQETQYF.

This chain joins TRBV7-2 and TRBJ1-4, with 8 positions matching TRBD1. Trimming at V came to 5 bases and at J to 13 bases, leaving 6 bases not matched to a gene. The germline V gene has CDR1 SGHTA and CDR2 FQGNSA. The CDR3 has 12 amino acids. The CDR3 protein is CASSHRGGGLFF. CDR3 nucleotides: TGTGCCAGCAGCCACAGGGGGGGAGGACTGTTTTTT.